The sequence of this T cell receptor (beta chain) was determined in a study of Ad26.COV2.S vaccination and SARS-CoV-2 variants. Broader study findings: Total T cell responses may have been underestimated by the TCR breadth and depth analyses.

Details on this clone: Its antigen remains unknown.

Profiling relied on immunoSEQ multiplex PCR, and the TCRdb table lists in-frame clones only, not all of them. This sample yields about 350,000 clones, of which roughly 94% are seen a single time; 3% to 4% belongs to the top ten. The clonotype was recovered from a human donor who had recovered from COVID-19. This sample comprised peripheral blood, obtained after recovery from COVID-19.

In DNA, the CDR3 is TGTGCCAGCAGTGAATCCATTAGAGATACGCAGTATTTT. It is translated as CASSESIRDTQYF. The chain couples TRBV25-1 to TRBJ2-3; D is uncertain. Germline CDR1 reads MGHDK; CDR2 reads SYGVNS. Deletions cut 1 base from V and 5 bases from J, with 7 bases between. This CDR3 region has 13 residues. Variable domain in full (rest from reference TRBV25-1 and TRBJ2-3): EADIYQTPRYLVIGTGKKITLECSQTMGHDKMYWYQQDPGMELHLIHYSYGVNSTEKGDLSSESTVSRIRTEHFPLTLESARPSHTSQYLCASSESIRDTQYFGPGTRLTVL.